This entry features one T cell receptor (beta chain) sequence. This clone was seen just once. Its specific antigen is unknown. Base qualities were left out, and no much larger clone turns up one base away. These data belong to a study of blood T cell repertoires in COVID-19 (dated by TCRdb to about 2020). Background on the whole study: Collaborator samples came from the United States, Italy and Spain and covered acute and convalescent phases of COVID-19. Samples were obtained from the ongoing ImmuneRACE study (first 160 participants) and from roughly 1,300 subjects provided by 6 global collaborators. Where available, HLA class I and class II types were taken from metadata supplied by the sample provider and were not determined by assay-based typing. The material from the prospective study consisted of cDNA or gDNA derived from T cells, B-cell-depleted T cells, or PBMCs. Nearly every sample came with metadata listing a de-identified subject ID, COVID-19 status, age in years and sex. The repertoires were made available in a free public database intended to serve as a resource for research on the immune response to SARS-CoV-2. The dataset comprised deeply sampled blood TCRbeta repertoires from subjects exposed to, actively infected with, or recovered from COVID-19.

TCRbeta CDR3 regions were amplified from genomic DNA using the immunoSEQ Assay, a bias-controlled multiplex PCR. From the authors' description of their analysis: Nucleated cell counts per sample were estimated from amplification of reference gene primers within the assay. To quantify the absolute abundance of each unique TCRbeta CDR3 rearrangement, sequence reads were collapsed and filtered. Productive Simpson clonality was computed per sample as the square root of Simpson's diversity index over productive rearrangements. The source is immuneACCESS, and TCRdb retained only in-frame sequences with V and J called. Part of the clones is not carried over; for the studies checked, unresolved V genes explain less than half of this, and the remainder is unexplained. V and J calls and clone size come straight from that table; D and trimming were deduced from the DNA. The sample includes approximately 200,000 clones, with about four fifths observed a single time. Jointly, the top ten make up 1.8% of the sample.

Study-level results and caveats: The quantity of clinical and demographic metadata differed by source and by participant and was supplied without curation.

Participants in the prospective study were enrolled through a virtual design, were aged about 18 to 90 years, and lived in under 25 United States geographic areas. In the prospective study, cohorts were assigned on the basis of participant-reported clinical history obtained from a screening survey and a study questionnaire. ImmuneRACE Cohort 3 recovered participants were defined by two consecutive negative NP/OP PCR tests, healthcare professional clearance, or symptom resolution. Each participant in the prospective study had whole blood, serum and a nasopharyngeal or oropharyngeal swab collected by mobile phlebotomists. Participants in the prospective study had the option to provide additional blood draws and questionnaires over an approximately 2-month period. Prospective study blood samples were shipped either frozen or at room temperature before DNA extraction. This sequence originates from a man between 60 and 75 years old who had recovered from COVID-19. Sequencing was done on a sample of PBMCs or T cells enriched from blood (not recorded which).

The nucleotides are TGTGCCAGCAGTCCCCTGGCGGGGGGGCCGGGAGAGACCCAGTACTTC. The translation is CASSPLAGGPGETQYF. Rearrangement joined TRBV27 to TRBJ2-5, with 9 bases matching TRBD2. The germline V gene encodes CDR1 MNHEY and CDR2 SMNVEV (reference sequence). There are 16 amino acids in the CDR3, from cysteine to phenylalanine inclusive. CDR3 DNA only is kept here, 48 bases in frame from base 1. Clipping removes 5 bases from V and 4 bases from J, with 11 as the unmatched junction base count.